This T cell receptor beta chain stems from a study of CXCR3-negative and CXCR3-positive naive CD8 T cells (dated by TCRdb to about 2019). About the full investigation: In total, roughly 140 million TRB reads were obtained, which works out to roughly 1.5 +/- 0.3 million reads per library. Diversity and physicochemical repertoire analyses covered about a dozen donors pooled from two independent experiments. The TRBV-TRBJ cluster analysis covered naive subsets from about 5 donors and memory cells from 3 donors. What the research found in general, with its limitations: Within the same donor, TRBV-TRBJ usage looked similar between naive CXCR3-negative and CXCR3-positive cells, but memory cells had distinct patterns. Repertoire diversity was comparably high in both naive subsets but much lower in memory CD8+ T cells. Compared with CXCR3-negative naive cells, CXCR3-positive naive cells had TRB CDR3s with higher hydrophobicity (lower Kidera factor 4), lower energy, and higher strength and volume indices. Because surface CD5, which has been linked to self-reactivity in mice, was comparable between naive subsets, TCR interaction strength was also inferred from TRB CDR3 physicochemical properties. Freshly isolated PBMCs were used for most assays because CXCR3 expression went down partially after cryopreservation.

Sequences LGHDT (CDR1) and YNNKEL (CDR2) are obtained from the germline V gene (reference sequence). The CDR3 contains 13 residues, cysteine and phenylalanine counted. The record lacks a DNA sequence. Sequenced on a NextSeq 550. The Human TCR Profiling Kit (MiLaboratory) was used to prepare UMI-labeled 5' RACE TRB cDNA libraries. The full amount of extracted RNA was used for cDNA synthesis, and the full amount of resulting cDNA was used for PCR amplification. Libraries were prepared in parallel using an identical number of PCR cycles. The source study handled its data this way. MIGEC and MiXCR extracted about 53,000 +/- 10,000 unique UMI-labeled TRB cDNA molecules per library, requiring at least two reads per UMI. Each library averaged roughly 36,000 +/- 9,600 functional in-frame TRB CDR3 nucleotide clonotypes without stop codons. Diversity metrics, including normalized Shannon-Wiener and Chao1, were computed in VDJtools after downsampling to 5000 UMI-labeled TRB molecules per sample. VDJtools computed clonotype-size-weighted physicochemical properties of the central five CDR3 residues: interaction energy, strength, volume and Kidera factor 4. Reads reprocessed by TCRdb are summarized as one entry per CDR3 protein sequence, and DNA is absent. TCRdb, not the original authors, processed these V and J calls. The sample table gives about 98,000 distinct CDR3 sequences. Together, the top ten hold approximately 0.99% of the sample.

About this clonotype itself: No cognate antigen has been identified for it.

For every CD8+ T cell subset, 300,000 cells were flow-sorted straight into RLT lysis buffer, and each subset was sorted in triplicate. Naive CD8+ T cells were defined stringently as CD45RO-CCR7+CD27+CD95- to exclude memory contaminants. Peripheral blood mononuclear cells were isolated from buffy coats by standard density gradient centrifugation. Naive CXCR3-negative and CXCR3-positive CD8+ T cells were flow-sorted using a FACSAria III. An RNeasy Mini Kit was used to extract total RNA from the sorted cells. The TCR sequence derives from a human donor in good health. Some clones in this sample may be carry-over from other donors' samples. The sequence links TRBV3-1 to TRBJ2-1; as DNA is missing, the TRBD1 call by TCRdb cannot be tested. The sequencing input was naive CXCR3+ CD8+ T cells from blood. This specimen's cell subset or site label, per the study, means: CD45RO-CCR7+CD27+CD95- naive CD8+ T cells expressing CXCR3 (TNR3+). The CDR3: CASSPPTVNEQFF.